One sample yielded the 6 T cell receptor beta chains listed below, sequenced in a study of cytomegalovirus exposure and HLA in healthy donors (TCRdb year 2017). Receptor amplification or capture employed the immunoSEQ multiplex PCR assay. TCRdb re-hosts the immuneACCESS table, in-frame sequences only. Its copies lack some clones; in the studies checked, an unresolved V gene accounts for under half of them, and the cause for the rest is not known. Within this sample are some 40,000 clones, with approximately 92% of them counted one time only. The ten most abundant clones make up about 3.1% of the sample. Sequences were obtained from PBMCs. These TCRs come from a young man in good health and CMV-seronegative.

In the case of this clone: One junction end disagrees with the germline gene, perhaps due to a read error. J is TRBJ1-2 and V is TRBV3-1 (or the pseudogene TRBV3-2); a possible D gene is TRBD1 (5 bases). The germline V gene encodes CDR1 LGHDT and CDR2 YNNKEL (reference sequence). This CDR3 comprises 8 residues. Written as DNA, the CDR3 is TGTGCCAGCAGCCGGGGCCGCTTC. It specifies CASSRGRF.

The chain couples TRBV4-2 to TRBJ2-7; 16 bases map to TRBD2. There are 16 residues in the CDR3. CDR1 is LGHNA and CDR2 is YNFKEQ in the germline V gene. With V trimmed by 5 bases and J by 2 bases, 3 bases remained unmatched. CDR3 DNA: TGTGCCAGCAGCGCGGGACTAGCGGGAGGGCCCTACGAGCAGTACTTC. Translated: CASSAGLAGGPYEQYF.

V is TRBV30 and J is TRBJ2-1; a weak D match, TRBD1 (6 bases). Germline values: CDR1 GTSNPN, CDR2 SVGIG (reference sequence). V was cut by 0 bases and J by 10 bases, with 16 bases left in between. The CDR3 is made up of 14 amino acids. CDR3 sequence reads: CAWSVRGGSMEQFF. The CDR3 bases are TGTGCCTGGAGTGTAAGAGGGGGATCTATGGAGCAGTTCTTC.

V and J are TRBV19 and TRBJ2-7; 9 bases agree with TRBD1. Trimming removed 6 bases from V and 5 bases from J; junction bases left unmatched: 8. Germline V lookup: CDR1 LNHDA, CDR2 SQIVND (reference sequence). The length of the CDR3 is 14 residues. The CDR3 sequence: CASSAPGQGNEQYF. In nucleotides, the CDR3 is TGTGCCAGTAGCGCGCCGGGACAGGGTAACGAGCAGTACTTC.

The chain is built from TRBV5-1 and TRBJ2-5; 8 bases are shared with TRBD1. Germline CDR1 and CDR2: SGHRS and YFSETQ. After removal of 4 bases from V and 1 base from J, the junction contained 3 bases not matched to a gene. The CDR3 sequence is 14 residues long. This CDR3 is CASSGGTGQETQYF. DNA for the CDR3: TGCGCCAGCAGCGGAGGGACAGGCCAAGAGACCCAGTACTTC.

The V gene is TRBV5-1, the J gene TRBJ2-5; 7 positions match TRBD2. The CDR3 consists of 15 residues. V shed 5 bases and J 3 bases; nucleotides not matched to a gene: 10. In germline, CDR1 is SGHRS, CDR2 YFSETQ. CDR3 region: CASSLGLVSEETQYF. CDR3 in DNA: TGCGCCAGCAGTTTAGGACTAGTGAGTGAAGAGACCCAGTACTTC.